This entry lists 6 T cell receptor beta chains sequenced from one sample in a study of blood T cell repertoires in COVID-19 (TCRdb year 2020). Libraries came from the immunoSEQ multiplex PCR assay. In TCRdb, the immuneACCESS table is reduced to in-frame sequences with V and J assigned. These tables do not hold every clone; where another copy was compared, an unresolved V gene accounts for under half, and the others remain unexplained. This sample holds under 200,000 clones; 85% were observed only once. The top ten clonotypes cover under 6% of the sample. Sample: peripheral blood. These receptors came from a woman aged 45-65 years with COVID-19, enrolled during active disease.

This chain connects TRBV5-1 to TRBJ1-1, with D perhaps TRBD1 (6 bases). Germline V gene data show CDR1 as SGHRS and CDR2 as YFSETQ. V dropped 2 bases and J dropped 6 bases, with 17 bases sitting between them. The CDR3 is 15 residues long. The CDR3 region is CASSFKTYRDPEAFF. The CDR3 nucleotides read TGCGCCAGCAGCTTTAAAACCTACAGGGACCCTGAAGCTTTCTTT.

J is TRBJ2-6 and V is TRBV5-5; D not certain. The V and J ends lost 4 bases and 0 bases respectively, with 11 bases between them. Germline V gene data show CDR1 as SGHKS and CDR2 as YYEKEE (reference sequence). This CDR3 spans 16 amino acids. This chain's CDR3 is CASSDDISSGANVLTF. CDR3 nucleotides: TGTGCCAGCAGCGACGACATCTCCTCTGGGGCCAACGTCCTGACTTTC.

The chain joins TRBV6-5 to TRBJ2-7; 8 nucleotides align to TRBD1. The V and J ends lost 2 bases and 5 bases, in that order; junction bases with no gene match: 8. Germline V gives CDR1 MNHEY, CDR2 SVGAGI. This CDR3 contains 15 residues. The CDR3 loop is CASSYPTGGKNEQYF. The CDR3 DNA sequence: TGTGCCAGCAGTTACCCCACAGGGGGAAAGAACGAGCAGTACTTC.

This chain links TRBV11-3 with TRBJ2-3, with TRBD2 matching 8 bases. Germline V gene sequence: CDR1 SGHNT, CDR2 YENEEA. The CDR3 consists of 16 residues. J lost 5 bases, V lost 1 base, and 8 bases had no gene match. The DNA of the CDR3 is TGTGCCAGCAGCTTAGGTCGGGGGGGGCCGGGAGATACGCAGTATTTT. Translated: CASSLGRGGPGDTQYF.

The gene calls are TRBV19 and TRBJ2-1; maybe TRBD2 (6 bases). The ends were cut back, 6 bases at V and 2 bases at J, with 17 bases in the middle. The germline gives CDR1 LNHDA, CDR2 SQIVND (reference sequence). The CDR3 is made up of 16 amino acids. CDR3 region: CASSSTPAGTYNEQFF. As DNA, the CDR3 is TGTGCCAGTAGCTCCACCCCCGCGGGAACCTACAATGAGCAGTTCTTC.

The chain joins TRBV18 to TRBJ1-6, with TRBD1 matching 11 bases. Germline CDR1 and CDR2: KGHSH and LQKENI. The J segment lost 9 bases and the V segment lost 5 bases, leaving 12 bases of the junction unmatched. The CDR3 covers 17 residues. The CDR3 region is CASSNRTGGSLGSPLHF. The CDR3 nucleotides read TGTGCCAGCTCAAACCGGACAGGGGGCAGTTTGGGTTCACCCCTCCACTTT.